One and the same sample provided the 25 T cell receptor beta chains below, sequenced in a study of control samples from healthy donors and cancer patients. The method was immunoSEQ multiplex PCR; TCRdb's version includes in-frame clones alone and lacks a portion of them. The sample yields 130,000 to 150,000 clones, more than 85% seen once. Sequencing was performed on blood. The receptors here all came from a woman younger than 45 in good health.

The gene calls are TRBV2 and TRBJ1-1, with D uncertain. Trimming cost V 4 bases and J 6 bases, with 12 bases left between them. Looked up from germline, CDR1 is SNHLY and CDR2 is FYNNEI. This CDR3 is 13 amino acids long. This CDR3 reads CASSGFLDSEAFF. The CDR3 DNA reads TGTGCCAGCAGTGGTTTTCTGGACTCTGAAGCTTTCTTT.

The J gene is TRBJ1-1, the V gene TRBV4-2; D is unclear. CDR1 is LGHNA, CDR2 YNFKEQ, per germline. The CDR3 runs to 15 residues. Trimming removed 6 bases at V and 0 bases at J, with 14 bases between. The CDR3 region is CASSPGSLLNTEAFF. DNA of the CDR3: TGTGCCAGCAGTCCCGGGTCCTTGTTGAACACTGAAGCTTTCTTT.

The V call is TRBV7-2, the J call TRBJ2-7, with D uncertain. The ends were cut back, 4 bases at V and 4 bases at J, with 14 bases in the middle. The germline CDR1 and CDR2 sequences are SGHTA and FQGNSA. The CDR3 contains 14 residues. CDR3 region: CASSWVALSYEQYF. The CDR3 coding sequence is TGTGCCAGCAGCTGGGTGGCCTTGAGTTACGAGCAGTACTTC. Complete variable domain (other parts from reference TRBV7-2 and TRBJ2-7): GAGVSQSPSNKVTEKGKDVELRCDPISGHTALYWYRQSLGQGLEFLIYFQGNSAPDKSGLPSDRFSAERTGGSVSTLTIQRTQQEDSAVYLCASSWVALSYEQYFGPGTRLTVT.

This chain connects TRBV6-5 to TRBJ2-1; TRBD2 is a possible D gene (5 bases). CDR1 and CDR2 from the germline V gene are MNHEY and SVGAGI. The CDR3 is 12 residues long. V gave up 8 bases and J gave up 6 bases, with 11 bases separating them. CDR3 sequence: CASARRANEQFF. CDR3 DNA: TGTGCCAGCGCCCGGCGGGCCAATGAGCAGTTCTTC.

The CDR3 spells CASSQVGGENSPLHF. The CDR3 DNA reads TGTGCCAGCAGCCAAGTCGGGGGAGAGAATTCACCCCTCCACTTT. The chain uses TRBV4-2 and TRBJ1-6; D is possibly TRBD1 (5 bases). The ends were cut back, 1 base at V and 7 bases at J, with 11 bases in the middle. The CDR3 sequence is 15 residues long. Per the germline V gene, CDR1 is LGHNA and CDR2 is YNFKEQ.

The chain carries TRBV5-5 and TRBJ2-7; 7 nucleotides line up with TRBD1. From germline, CDR1 is SGHKS and CDR2 YYEKEE (reference sequence). The CDR3 is 16 amino acids. The J segment lost 7 bases and the V segment lost 6 bases, leaving 19 bases of the junction unmatched. CDR3 DNA: TGTGCCAGCACCCTAACCGGGACAGCCAACTCTAGGGAGCAGTACTTC. This sequence encodes CASTLTGTANSREQYF. The full variable domain, rest sourced from reference TRBV5-5 and TRBJ2-7, is DAGVTQSPTHLIKTRGQQVTLRCSPISGHKSVSWYQQVLGQGPQFIFQYYEKEERGRGNFPDRFSARQFPNYSSELNVNALLLGDSALYLCASTLTGTANSREQYFGPGTRLTVT.

The genes are TRBV10-1 and TRBJ1-5; D gene ambiguous. Germline lookup yields CDR1 WNHNN and CDR2 SYGVQD (reference sequence). Trimming pared 5 bases from V and 9 bases from J, leaving 14 bases between. The CDR3 consists of 13 residues. The CDR3 nucleotides read TGCGCCAGCAGTTATGAGTCCCTAGGGCCCCAGCATTTT. The encoded protein is CASSYESLGPQHF.

This clone was picked up a small number of times. This chain joins TRBV5-1 and TRBJ1-6; possibly TRBD1 for D (5 bases). The germline V gene encodes CDR1 SGHRS and CDR2 YFSETQ. The CDR3 runs to 12 residues. V lost 5 bases, J lost 7 bases, and 7 bases lay in between. The CDR3 reads CASSRGNSPLHF. In DNA, the CDR3 is TGCGCCAGCAGTAGGGGAAATTCACCCCTCCACTTT. The whole variable domain, remainder taken from reference TRBV5-1 and TRBJ1-6, is KAGVTQTPRYLIKTRGQQVTLSCSPISGHRSVSWYQQTPGQGLQFLFEYFSETQRNKGNFPGRFSGRQFSNSRSEMNVSTLELGDSALYLCASSRGNSPLHFGNGTRLTVT.

For the CDR3, the DNA is TGTGCCAGCAGTTTATTAGGAGTTGCGGGAGGGCAGACAGATACGCAGTATTTT. This encodes CASSLLGVAGGQTDTQYF. The gene calls are TRBV27 and TRBJ2-3, with TRBD2 matching 9 bases. Germline loops: CDR1 MNHEY, CDR2 SMNVEV (reference sequence). V gave up 1 base and J gave up 3 bases; unmatched junction bases: 11. CDR3 size: 18 residues.

With respect to this clone: This sample also contains other DNA sequences that code for the same CDR3. The chain joins TRBV28 to TRBJ1-5; TRBD1 matches at 7 bases. V gave up 7 bases and J gave up 7 bases; unmatched junction bases: 10. Germline values: CDR1 MDHEN, CDR2 SYDVKM. The CDR3 consists of 14 residues. CDR3 sequence reads: CASTLRQGGQPQHF. The CDR3 DNA follows: TGTGCCAGCACCCTTCGACAGGGAGGGCAGCCCCAGCATTTT.

This clone was picked up one time. The chain carries TRBV7-2 and TRBJ1-5; the D is unclear. Germline-derived CDR1 and CDR2 are SGHTA and FQGNSA. V dropped 1 base and J dropped 3 bases, with 4 bases sitting between them. The CDR3 runs to 13 residues. CDR3 loop: CASSLVNNQPQHF. As DNA, the CDR3 is TGTGCCAGCAGCTTAGTTAACAATCAGCCCCAGCATTTT.

This chain uses TRBV30 with TRBJ1-2; 10 bases are a match to TRBD1. The V and J ends lost 5 bases and 4 bases, in that order; junction bases with no gene match: 4. The CDR3 is made up of 13 amino acids. Germline V gene data show CDR1 as GTSNPN and CDR2 as SVGIG (reference sequence). The CDR3 sequence: CAWRTGGIYGYTF. The DNA of the CDR3 is TGTGCCTGGCGGACAGGGGGGATCTATGGCTACACCTTC.

This chain connects TRBV11-2 to TRBJ1-6, with TRBD1 as a possible D gene (5 bases). Between the trimmed V and J ends, which lost 5 bases and 5 bases, there was a span of 16 bases. The V gene's germline CDR1 is SGHAT and CDR2 FQNNGV. This CDR3 comprises 16 residues. CDR3 residues: CASSLRDQMNNSPLHF. The CDR3 DNA reads TGTGCCAGCAGCCTCCGGGACCAAATGAATAATTCACCCCTCCACTTT.

This sequence joins TRBV7-9 and TRBJ2-7, with a weak D call TRBD2 (6 bases). Germline values: CDR1 SEHNR, CDR2 FQNEAQ (reference sequence). The germline V and J ends were trimmed by 5 bases and 1 base, with 18 bases remaining between them. CDR3 length: 16 amino acids. CDR3 region: CASSPGVLASSYEQYF. CDR3 nucleotides: TGTGCCAGCAGCCCGGGGGTATTAGCTTCATCCTACGAGCAGTACTTC.

This clone has a single count. The chain combines TRBV6-6 with TRBJ2-7; D is perhaps TRBD1 or TRBD2 (5 bases each). In germline, CDR1 is MNHNY, CDR2 SVGAGI (reference sequence). The CDR3 spans 14 residues. The V end lost 6 bases, the J end lost 5 bases, and 17 bases lay between the germline ends. The CDR3 DNA follows: TGTGCCAGCAGCCCACCTCCTCGGGGCCACGAGCAGTACTTC. It is translated as CASSPPPRGHEQYF.

The chain recombines TRBV12-2 with TRBJ2-5; TRBD1 reflects the table's D call only, with no check against the DNA. TRBV12-2 constitutes a pseudogene. The length of the CDR3 is 16 residues. The CDR3 here is CASRLAENRGQETQYF. DNA for the CDR3: TGTGCAAGTCGCTTAGCGGAAAACAGGGGCCAAGAGACCCAGTACTTC.

The chain has TRBV18 and TRBJ2-1, with 10 nucleotides matching TRBD2. CDR1 and CDR2 (germline): KGHSH, LQKENI. Trimming removed 2 bases from V and 7 bases from J; junction bases left unmatched: 8. CDR3 length: 16 residues. The CDR3 DNA sequence: TGTGCCAGCTCACCATCCGTAGCGGGAGGTTGGAATGAGCAGTTCTTC. It codes for CASSPSVAGGWNEQFF.

The chain carries TRBV19 and TRBJ1-1; D is unresolved. Germline lookup yields CDR1 LNHDA and CDR2 SQIVND (reference sequence). This CDR3 comprises 13 residues. V lost 8 bases, J lost 0 bases, and 10 bases lay in between. The CDR3 region is CASRPTVNTEAFF. The CDR3 DNA reads as TGTGCCAGTCGCCCCACAGTGAACACTGAAGCTTTCTTT.

The rearrangement uses TRBV5-1 and TRBJ1-1, with a weak D call TRBD1 (6 bases). V lost 4 bases and J 7 bases, leaving 14 bases between the germline ends. The CDR3 is made up of 13 amino acids. Germline values: CDR1 SGHRS, CDR2 YFSETQ. CDR3 nucleotides: TGCGCCAGCAGCATGGGGGGCGCGGGTGAAGCTTTCTTT. It specifies CASSMGGAGEAFF.

This clone was found once. The rearrangement uses TRBV6-4 and TRBJ1-2, with D perhaps TRBD1 (6 bases). Trimming removed 5 bases at V and 8 bases at J, with 15 bases between. The germline gives CDR1 MRHNA, CDR2 SNTAGT. The CDR3 covers 13 residues. In DNA form, the CDR3 reads TGTGCCAGCAGTCCCACAGGGATAGGCGGCTACACCTTC. Protein product: CASSPTGIGGYTF.

This clone has a handful of counts. The CDR3 here is CASSPPNIGPTEAFF. DNA for the CDR3: TGTGCCAGCAGCCCACCTAATATTGGCCCCACTGAAGCTTTCTTT. The chain is built from TRBV28 and TRBJ1-1, with D uncertain. The CDR3 is made up of 15 amino acids. With 6 bases removed from V and 4 bases from J, the gap between germline ends came to 18 bases. CDR1 is MDHEN and CDR2 is SYDVKM in the germline V gene.

V and J are TRBV3-1 (or the pseudogene TRBV3-2) and TRBJ2-7; 7 nucleotides line up with TRBD2. This CDR3 contains 11 residues. V trimming: 7 bases; J trimming: 3 bases; junction bases outside the gene matches: 0. Looked up from germline, CDR1 is LGHDT and CDR2 is YNNKEL (reference sequence). The CDR3 protein is CASTSGYEQYF. In nucleotides, the CDR3 is TGTGCCAGCACTAGCGGCTACGAGCAGTACTTC.

This clone came up once. The CDR3 nucleotides are TGTGCCTGGAGTGAGGTCGAAGGAAACACCATATATTTT. Amino acid sequence: CAWSEVEGNTIYF. This chain links TRBV30 with TRBJ1-3, with D unclear. V was shortened by 1 base and J by 4 bases, with 8 bases between the two germline ends. Germline V gene sequence: CDR1 GTSNPN, CDR2 SVGIG (reference sequence). The length of the CDR3 is 13 residues.

This clone was counted once. The chain's CDR3 is CASSPRGVGYNEQFF. DNA of the CDR3: TGTGCCAGCTCACCCCGGGGGGTCGGCTACAATGAGCAGTTCTTC. J is TRBJ2-1 and V is TRBV18; TRBD2 matches 7 bases. The germline gives CDR1 KGHSH, CDR2 LQKENI. This CDR3 is 15 amino acids long. Trimming at V came to 3 bases and at J to 3 bases, leaving 5 bases not matched to a gene.

The chain joins TRBV5-3 to TRBJ1-3; D is unclear. TRBV5-3 qualifies as an ORF whose function is uncertain. Trimming removed 10 bases at V and 1 base at J, with 24 bases between. The CDR3 has 17 residues. CDR3 in amino acids: CAAPPKTRNVSGNTIYF. The CDR3 DNA sequence: TGTGCCGCCCCCCCCAAAACAAGGAACGTATCTGGAAACACCATATATTTT.